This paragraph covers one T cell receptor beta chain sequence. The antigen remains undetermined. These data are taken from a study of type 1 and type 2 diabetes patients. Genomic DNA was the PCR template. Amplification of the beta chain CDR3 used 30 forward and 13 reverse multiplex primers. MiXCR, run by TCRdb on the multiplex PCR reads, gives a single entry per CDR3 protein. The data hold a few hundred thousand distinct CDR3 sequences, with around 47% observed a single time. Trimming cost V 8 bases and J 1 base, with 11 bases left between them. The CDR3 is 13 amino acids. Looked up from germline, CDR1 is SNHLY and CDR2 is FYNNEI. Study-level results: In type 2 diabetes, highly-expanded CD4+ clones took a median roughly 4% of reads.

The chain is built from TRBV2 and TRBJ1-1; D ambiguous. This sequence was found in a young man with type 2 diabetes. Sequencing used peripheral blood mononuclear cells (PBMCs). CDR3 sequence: CASGPKPNTEAFF. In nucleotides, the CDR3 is TGTGCCAGCGGTCCAAAGCCGAACACTGAAGCTTTCTTT.